This TCR beta chain was found in a study of T-cell reconstitution after alpha-beta-depleted transplantation in children. The authors prepared the TCRbeta library with unique molecular identifiers. MiXCR was run by TCRdb on the PCR reads, yielding one entry per CDR3 protein. The table has some 490,000 distinct CDR3 sequences, 9.5% to 15% seen once; the top ten hold roughly 5.4%. V lost 2 bases to trimming and J lost 6 bases, with 1 base between them. The CDR3 totals 11 residues. This clonotype was recorded many times. This sequence was found in a human donor who donated a stem cell graft to a child with combined immunodeficiency. This chain joins TRBV12-3 or TRBV12-4 and TRBJ2-2; D gene unclear. The sample was PBMCs from the stem cell graft donor, taken from the stem cell graft. CDR3 DNA: TGTGCCAGCAGTTTACCCGGGGAGCTGTTTTTT. Its translation: CASSLPGELFF.